Below, 28 T cell receptor beta chains from the same sample are listed, as sequenced in a study of T cells in Graves' hyperthyroidism and ophthalmopathy. The source material, RNA transcripts, was used to amplify TCR beta CDR3 regions. During a first-round RT-PCR of the TCR CDR3, the HTBI primer set was used. TCRdb analysed the multiplex PCR reads with MiXCR anew, one entry per CDR3 protein. This sample has approximately 620,000 distinct CDR3 sequences, with about 14% found just once. Specimen: blood. The source of these receptors is a woman between 25 and 40 years old with Graves' hyperthyroidism that later progressed to Graves' ophthalmopathy.

A few counts support this clonotype. V is TRBV9 and J is TRBJ2-3, with a weak D call TRBD2 (6 bases). CDR1 SGDLS and CDR2 YYNGEE come from the germline V gene. With 3 bases removed from V and 4 bases from J, the gap between germline ends came to 21 bases. This CDR3 comprises 17 residues. CDR3 in amino acids: CASSGRGLLDWPDTQYF. CDR3 in DNA: TGTGCCAGCAGCGGCAGAGGACTATTGGATTGGCCAGATACGCAGTATTTT.

The chain carries TRBV6-1 and TRBJ1-1; the D is unclear. CDR3 length: 15 residues. Trimming shortened V by 5 bases and J by 3 bases, and 16 bases separated the two germline ends. Per the germline V gene, CDR1 is MNHNS and CDR2 is SASEGT. The CDR3 DNA is TGTGCCAGCAGTCCCCAGACCAAGGTCTACACTGAAGCTTTCTTT. Its translation is CASSPQTKVYTEAFF.

This clonotype was found many times. As DNA, the CDR3 is TGTGCCAGCAGTTACTTGGGGGGAGAGACCCAGTACTTC. Protein sequence: CASSYLGGETQYF. The V and J genes are TRBV6-5 and TRBJ2-5, with D perhaps matching TRBD2 (6 bases). The CDR3 is 13 residues long. Trimming cost V 1 base and J 4 bases, with 7 bases left between them. In germline, CDR1 is MNHEY, CDR2 SVGAGI.

At least ten counts were recorded for this clonotype. J is TRBJ1-2 and V is TRBV6-4; D is unclear. The germline gives CDR1 MRHNA, CDR2 SNTAGT. V lost 0 bases to trimming and J lost 4 bases, with 18 bases between them. The CDR3 runs to 17 residues. The CDR3: CASSDSPEGGILYGYTF. In nucleotides, the CDR3 is TGTGCCAGCAGTGACTCCCCTGAAGGAGGAATCCTCTATGGCTACACCTTC.

The V and J genes are TRBV6-1 and TRBJ2-5; 7 bases fit TRBD1. CDR1 and CDR2 from the germline V gene are MNHNS and SASEGT. V lost 6 bases, J lost 4 bases, and 11 bases stayed unmatched. The CDR3 has 15 amino acids. This CDR3 is CASSSGTDLRETQYF. CDR3 bases: TGTGCCAGCAGCTCCGGGACAGACTTGCGAGAGACCCAGTACTTC.

This clonotype occurred many times. The J gene is TRBJ2-1, the V gene TRBV18; 10 nucleotides align to TRBD2. The CDR3 loop spans 15 amino acids. The junction had 7 bases not matched to a gene; V was cut back by 5 bases and J by 6 bases. Germline V gives CDR1 KGHSH, CDR2 LQKENI. CDR3 nucleotides: TGTGCCAGCTCATTTCTAGCGGGAGACGGCAATGAGCAGTTCTTC. Protein product: CASSFLAGDGNEQFF. The variable domain in full, completed from reference TRBV18 and TRBJ2-1, reads NAGVMQNPRHLVRRRGQEARLRCSPMKGHSHVYWYRQLPEEGLKFMVYLQKENIIDESGMPKERFSAEFPKEGPSILRIQQVVRGDSAAYFCASSFLAGDGNEQFFGPGTRLTVL.

The chain combines TRBV30 with TRBJ2-3; TRBD2 aligns across 7 bases. Germline loops: CDR1 GTSNPN, CDR2 SVGIG (reference sequence). V trimming: 2 bases; J trimming: 1 base; junction bases outside the gene matches: 3. The CDR3 has 14 amino acids. CDR3: CAWSLLARTDTQYF. In DNA, the CDR3 is TGTGCCTGGAGTCTACTAGCGCGCACAGATACGCAGTATTTT.

This clonotype was seen many times. The V and J genes are TRBV7-2 and TRBJ2-1, with D possibly matching TRBD2 (5 bases). Germline CDR1 is SGHTA and CDR2 is FQGNSA. The CDR3 runs 14 residues. Deletions cut 5 bases from V and 6 bases from J, with 14 bases between. CDR3 region: CASSPTFRGNEQFF. As DNA, the CDR3 is TGTGCCAGCAGCCCTACATTCCGGGGCAATGAGCAGTTCTTC.

In its sample, this clonotype was seen a few times. The genes are TRBV5-1 and TRBJ2-2, with 12 bases fitting TRBD2. The ends lost 0 bases at V and 7 bases at J; junction bases unmatched: 4. This CDR3 region has 16 residues. From germline, CDR1 is SGHRS and CDR2 YFSETQ. DNA for the CDR3: TGCGCCAGCAGCTTGGTACTAGCGGGAGGCAGCGGGGAGCTGTTTTTT. It yields the protein CASSLVLAGGSGELFF.

This clonotype showed up many times. The chain combines TRBV19 with TRBJ1-5; D gene ambiguous. The length of the CDR3 is 14 residues. Germline CDR1 LNHDA, CDR2 SQIVND (reference sequence). V shed 5 bases and J shed 3 bases, with 11 bases lying between them. CDR3 in amino acids: CASSAPGSNQPQHF. In DNA, the CDR3 is TGTGCCAGTAGTGCACCGGGGTCCAATCAGCCCCAGCATTTT.

This clonotype was observed at least ten times. The gene calls are TRBV2 and TRBJ2-2; TRBD2 matches 7 bases. J was trimmed by 4 bases and V by 6 bases; bases with no gene match: 5. There are 14 residues in the CDR3. Germline lookup yields CDR1 SNHLY and CDR2 FYNNEI. The CDR3: CASRGGLPTGELFF. For the CDR3, the DNA is TGTGCCAGCAGGGGGGGACTACCCACCGGGGAGCTGTTTTTT. The variable domain in full, with the rest retrieved from reference TRBV2 and TRBJ2-2, is EPEVTQTPSHQVTQMGQEVILRCVPISNHLYFYWYRQILGQKVEFLVSFYNNEISEKSEIFDDQFSVERPDGSNFTLKIRSTKLEDSAMYFCASRGGLPTGELFFGEGSRLTVL.

The table lists this clonotype with many counts. The chain carries TRBV28 and TRBJ2-5; D possibly matches TRBD1 or TRBD2 (6 bases each). The V end lost 4 bases, the J end lost 4 bases, and 22 bases lay between the germline ends. This CDR3 is 17 amino acids long. Looked up from germline, CDR1 is MDHEN and CDR2 is SYDVKM. The CDR3 is CASSWALYGRGGETQYF. The CDR3 nucleotides are TGTGCCAGCAGTTGGGCTCTTTACGGCAGGGGAGGAGAGACCCAGTACTTC.

This clonotype was recorded at least ten times. This sequence joins TRBV30 and TRBJ1-2; D gene uncertain. The CDR3 contains 13 residues. Germline CDR1 GTSNPN, CDR2 SVGIG (reference sequence). V was cut by 0 bases and J by 4 bases, with 9 bases left in between. CDR3 sequence (DNA): TGTGCCTGGAGTGTTGGTCGGTCCTATGGCTACACCTTC. Amino acid sequence: CAWSVGRSYGYTF.

In its sample, this clonotype was seen many times. The chain has TRBV7-9 and TRBJ1-1, with TRBD1 as a possible D gene (6 bases). CDR3 length: 18 residues. The germline gives CDR1 SEHNR, CDR2 FQNEAQ (reference sequence). V was trimmed by 5 bases and J by 0 bases, leaving 22 bases between them. In DNA, the CDR3 is TGTGCCAGCAGCATTAAGCAGGGGCTGTGGGGGATGAACACTGAAGCTTTCTTT. It specifies CASSIKQGLWGMNTEAFF.

This clonotype has ten or more counts. V usage is TRBV6-5 and J usage is TRBJ1-2, with D tentatively TRBD1 (5 bases). CDR3 length: 15 residues. Germline loops: CDR1 MNHEY, CDR2 SVGAGI. Trimming removed 2 bases from V and 2 bases from J, with 12 bases in between. This chain's CDR3 is CASSYEGVPNYGYTF. As DNA, the CDR3 is TGTGCCAGCAGTTACGAAGGGGTCCCAAACTATGGCTACACCTTC.

DNA of the CDR3: TGTGCCAGCAGCGATATAGCGGGAGAGTTATACAATGAGCAGTTCTTC. Translated: CASSDIAGELYNEQFF. The V gene is TRBV28, the J gene TRBJ2-1; the match to TRBD2 covers 9 bases. This CDR3 has 16 residues. Germline V gene data show CDR1 as MDHEN and CDR2 as SYDVKM. V shed 6 bases and J 4 bases; nucleotides not matched to a gene: 10.

The table lists this clonotype with many counts. The chain joins TRBV18 to TRBJ2-7; 7 positions match TRBD2. The germline gives CDR1 KGHSH, CDR2 LQKENI. Trimming removed 8 bases from V and 2 bases from J; junction bases left unmatched: 15. This CDR3 contains 16 residues. Here the CDR3 reads CASHRSGGTPTYEQYF. The CDR3, as DNA: TGTGCCAGCCACCGATCCGGGGGGACGCCAACCTACGAGCAGTACTTC.

This clonotype showed up many times. This chain joins TRBV7-2 and TRBJ2-7; 11 bases align to TRBD2. Germline trimming cut 4 bases from V and 5 bases from J; bases unmatched to any gene: 4. CDR1 is SGHTA and CDR2 is FQGNSA in the germline V gene. There are 14 residues in the CDR3. This CDR3 reads CASSSLAGVDEQYF. The CDR3 nucleotides read TGTGCCAGCAGCTCACTAGCGGGAGTCGACGAGCAGTACTTC.

There are many counts of this clonotype. This chain uses TRBV11-3 with TRBJ1-1; D is undetermined. Germline V gene sequence: CDR1 SGHNT, CDR2 YENEEA. V was cut by 5 bases and J by 3 bases, with 10 bases left in between. The CDR3 sequence is 13 residues long. CDR3 nucleotide sequence: TGTGCCAGCAGCCCCCGGCGCTACACTGAAGCTTTCTTT. Translation: CASSPRRYTEAFF.

This clonotype was observed many times. The V call is TRBV9, the J call TRBJ2-2; 10 positions agree with TRBD1. Germline V lookup: CDR1 SGDLS, CDR2 YYNGEE. J was trimmed by 5 bases and V by 3 bases; bases with no gene match: 7. The CDR3 extends over 16 amino acids. CDR3 sequence reads: CASSGGQGEYTGELFF. CDR3 nucleotide sequence: TGTGCCAGCAGCGGCGGACAGGGGGAATATACCGGGGAGCTGTTTTTT.

This clonotype has just a few counts. The chain uses TRBV5-6 and TRBJ1-6, with D perhaps matching TRBD1 (6 bases). Trimming took off 4 bases at V and 9 bases at J, with 14 bases between the two ends. CDR1 is SGHDT and CDR2 is YYEEEE in the germline V gene. The CDR3 runs to 14 residues. CDR3 sequence reads: CASSTGQPGSPLHF. The CDR3 coding sequence is TGTGCCAGCAGCACCGGACAGCCTGGTTCACCCCTCCACTTT.

The chain recombines TRBV6-9 with TRBJ1-2; D unclear. V lost 4 bases and J lost 6, with 15 bases in between. CDR3 length equals 14 residues. The germline gives CDR1 MNHGY, CDR2 SVAAGI. This CDR3 is CASSFRLRLDGYTF. Here the CDR3 DNA reads TGTGCCAGCAGTTTTCGGCTCAGGCTCGATGGCTACACCTTC.

This clonotype appeared many times. V gene TRBV10-3 combines with J gene TRBJ1-2, with D unclear. V was trimmed by 4 bases and J by 7 bases, leaving 10 bases between them. The CDR3 totals 12 residues. CDR1 is ENHRY, CDR2 SYGVKD, per germline. The CDR3: CAISVEWGGYTF. For the CDR3, the DNA is TGTGCCATCAGTGTGGAGTGGGGTGGCTACACCTTC.

V and J are TRBV3-1 and TRBJ2-7; unclear D gene. The CDR3 has 16 amino acids. Trimming shortened V by 1 base and J by 6 bases, and 19 bases separated the two germline ends. Germline-derived CDR1 and CDR2 are LGHDT and YNNKEL (reference sequence). CDR3 sequence: CASSQVMPDVSGEQYF. The DNA of the CDR3 is TGTGCCAGCAGCCAAGTAATGCCGGATGTATCAGGCGAGCAGTACTTC.

This clonotype came up many times. The CDR3 nucleotides are TGTGCCAGCAGTTTATTTTTAGGCGGCTACAATGAGCAGTTCTTC. It codes for CASSLFLGGYNEQFF. The rearrangement joins TRBV27 to TRBJ2-1, with D unclear. The CDR3 runs to 15 residues. Per the germline V gene, CDR1 is MNHEY and CDR2 is SMNVEV (reference sequence). V lost 1 base, J lost 3 bases, and 10 bases lay in between.

This clonotype was counted many times. The V and J genes are TRBV6-1 and TRBJ2-7; tentatively, D is TRBD2 (5 bases). This CDR3 has 13 amino acids. CDR1 and CDR2 from the germline V gene are MNHNS and SASEGT. V lost 6 bases to trimming and J lost 2 bases, with 11 bases between them. As DNA, the CDR3 is TGTGCCAGCAGGAGGACTGGGCCCTACGAGCAGTACTTC. Amino acids: CASRRTGPYEQYF.

Ten or more counts support this clonotype. This chain links TRBV11-3 with TRBJ1-1; D not certain. The germline V gene has CDR1 SGHNT and CDR2 YENEEA. Trimming removed 0 bases at V and 1 base at J, with 3 bases between. The CDR3 length is 13 residues. CDR3: CASSLEENTEAFF. Here the CDR3 DNA reads TGTGCCAGCAGCTTAGAGGAGAACACTGAAGCTTTCTTT.

The chain is built from TRBV6-2 or TRBV6-3 and TRBJ2-1; 8 positions match TRBD2. Germline CDR1 MNHEY, CDR2 SVGEGT. This CDR3 is built from 16 residues. J gave up 0 bases and V 5 bases, and 6 bases lay outside the gene matches. CDR3: CASSDPGTSSYNEQFF. CDR3 nucleotides: TGTGCCAGCAGTGACCCAGGGACTAGCTCCTACAATGAGCAGTTCTTC.